A selection of T cell receptor beta chains follows, all from one sample in a study of T cells in localized non-small cell lung cancer. Assay: immunoSEQ multiplex PCR; the TCRdb copy retains only in-frame clones and omits some. The table lists tens of thousands of clones, around 84% of them singletons. Sequences were derived from peripheral blood, sampled before any cancer treatment. These receptors all come from a female donor older than 55 with stage I lung adenocarcinoma. Each CDR3 is given with its conserved first and last residue. A D gene is named only where the DNA matches it firmly. Clone size appears in some rows only: once, few, many, or a class for an expanded clone.

-,TRBV5-1,-,TRBJ2-5,CASSLVLALQETQYF,TGCGCCAGCAGCTTGGTCCTAGCATTACAAGAGACCCAGTACTTC
-,TRBV5-1,-,TRBJ2-5,CASSLLSGQETQYF,TGCGCCAGCAGCCTCCTAAGCGGCCAAGAGACCCAGTACTTC
TRBD2,TRBV27,-,TRBJ2-3,CASSAITSGFTDTQYF,TGTGCCAGCAGCGCGATTACTAGCGGTTTCACAGATACGCAGTATTTT
-,TRBV2,-,TRBJ2-5,CAGRDWNQETQYF,TGTGCCGGCAGGGACTGGAACCAAGAGACCCAGTACTTC
-,TRBV7-9,-,TRBJ2-5,CASSPRAETQYF,TGTGCCAGCAGCCCAAGAGCGGAGACCCAGTACTTC
-,TRBV12-5,few,TRBJ2-6,CASGLGAGVGANVLTF,TGTGCTAGTGGTTTGGGTGCCGGGGTAGGGGCCAACGTCCTGACTTTC
-,TRBV7-8,-,TRBJ1-4,CASSLGNRDNEKLFF,TGTGCCAGCAGCTTAGGAAACAGGGATAATGAAAAACTGTTTTTT
-,TRBV6-1,few,TRBJ1-1,CASSGVRGRVTEAFF,TGTGCCAGCAGTGGGGTTCGAGGGAGGGTCACTGAAGCTTTCTTT
TRBD1,TRBV29-1,-,TRBJ1-3,CSVLTGLSSGNTIYF,TGCAGCGTCTTGACAGGGCTCTCCTCTGGAAACACCATATATTTT
-,TRBV11-2,-,TRBJ1-3,CASSPGSGAGNTIYF,TGTGCCAGCAGCCCCGGGTCCGGAGCTGGAAACACCATATATTTT
TRBD1,TRBV2,-,TRBJ1-1,CASSGTGENEAFF,TGTGCCAGCAGTGGGACAGGGGAGAATGAAGCTTTCTTT
TRBD2,TRBV5-6,-,TRBJ2-3,CASSPGLAGGDTDTQYF,TGTGCCAGCAGCCCCGGACTAGCGGGGGGCGACACAGATACGCAGTATTTT
-,TRBV7-8,-,TRBJ1-1,CASSPVARVGTEAFF,TGTGCCAGCAGCCCTGTGGCCAGGGTGGGCACTGAAGCTTTCTTT
TRBD2,TRBV6-1,-,TRBJ2-7,CASNSGGSYEQYF,TGTGCCAGCAATAGCGGGGGGTCCTACGAGCAGTACTTC
-,TRBV7-9,-,TRBJ2-3,CASSPADTQYF,TGTGCCAGCAGCCCCGCGGATACGCAGTATTTT
-,TRBV2,-,TRBJ2-7,CASSERRLSGMLANEQYF,TGTGCCAGCAGTGAGAGGAGACTATCAGGGATGTTGGCGAACGAGCAGTACTTC
TRBD1,TRBV10-3,few,TRBJ1-6,CAISESQTGGSSPLHF,TGTGCCATCAGTGAGTCTCAGACAGGGGGCAGTTCACCCCTCCACTTT
-,TRBV4-2,-,TRBJ1-6,CASSQDTGRNSPLHF,TGTGCCAGCAGCCAAGACACAGGGCGCAATTCACCCCTCCACTTT
-,TRBV6-5,-,TRBJ1-4,CASSYRYRSTNEKLFF,TGTGCCAGCAGTTACCGTTACAGGTCAACTAATGAAAAACTGTTTTTT
-,TRBV7-9,-,TRBJ2-1,CASSGHRDLSYNEQFF,TGTGCCAGCAGCGGACATAGGGACCTTTCCTACAATGAGCAGTTCTTC
TRBD1,TRBV25-1,few,TRBJ2-2,CASSEFAAGGYTGELFF,TGTGCCAGCAGTGAATTCGCAGCAGGGGGCTACACCGGGGAGCTGTTTTTT
-,TRBV7-2,-,TRBJ1-5,CASSLSVYQPQHF,TGTGCCAGCAGCTTGTCCGTTTATCAGCCCCAGCATTTT
TRBD2,TRBV4-1,-,TRBJ2-3,CASSREAGGVSTDTQYF,TGCGCCAGCAGCCGAGAAGCGGGAGGCGTCAGCACAGATACGCAGTATTTT
TRBD1,TRBV7-8,-,TRBJ1-4,CASSTTGFDEKLFF,TGTGCCAGCAGCACGACAGGGTTTGATGAAAAACTGTTTTTT
-,TRBV2,few,TRBJ1-2,CASSELYGNYGYTF,TGTGCCAGCAGTGAATTGTATGGTAACTATGGCTACACCTTC
TRBD2,TRBV2,-,TRBJ2-5,CASSDASGSTETQYF,TGTGCCAGCAGTGACGCTAGCGGGAGTACAGAGACCCAGTACTTC
-,TRBV7-8,-,TRBJ2-1,CASSLGRTGLGGNEQFF,TGTGCCAGCAGCTTAGGAAGGACAGGCCTAGGGGGGAATGAGCAGTTCTTC
TRBD2,TRBV19,-,TRBJ2-5,CASSPLLADWGETQYF,TGTGCCAGTAGTCCGTTACTAGCGGACTGGGGGGAGACCCAGTACTTC
TRBD2,TRBV5-1,once,TRBJ2-5,CASSHRSGRQTQYF,TGCGCCAGCAGCCATCGGAGCGGGAGACAGACCCAGTACTTC
-,TRBV27,-,TRBJ1-4,CASSGVTRSNEKLFF,TGTGCCAGCAGCGGGGTGACGAGATCTAATGAAAAACTGTTTTTT
-,TRBV19,-,TRBJ2-7,CASSTSPGRYEQYF,TGTGCCAGTAGTACCTCGCCTGGCCGGTACGAGCAGTACTTC
TRBD1,TRBV10-3,few,TRBJ2-1,CAISTGDYEQFF,TGTGCCATATCTACAGGGGATTATGAGCAGTTCTTC
-,TRBV29-1,-,TRBJ2-3,CSVEFGSTDTQYF,TGCAGCGTTGAATTCGGGAGCACAGATACGCAGTATTTT
TRBD1,TRBV9,-,TRBJ1-6,CASGRDRRSPLHF,TGTGCCAGCGGGAGGGACAGGCGTTCACCCCTCCACTTT
-,TRBV11-2,-,TRBJ2-7,CASSLNRGGVSYEQYF,TGTGCCAGCAGCTTAAATCGGGGCGGAGTTTCCTACGAGCAGTACTTC
TRBD1,TRBV19,once,TRBJ2-2,CASSQGTGGPGELFF,TGTGCCAGTTCTCAAGGGACAGGGGGCCCCGGGGAGCTGTTTTTT
-,TRBV7-3,-,TRBJ2-1,CASSSGATGHNEQFF,TGTGCCAGCAGCTCGGGGGCCACAGGACACAATGAGCAGTTCTTC
-,TRBV9,once,TRBJ2-2,CASSVGSSSTGELFF,TGTGCCAGCAGCGTAGGCAGTAGTTCCACCGGGGAGCTGTTTTTT
-,TRBV7-8,-,TRBJ1-5,CASSPGGLINQPQHF,TGTGCCAGCAGCCCTGGGGGACTCATTAATCAGCCCCAGCATTTT
-,TRBV29-1,-,TRBJ2-7,CSVSRDLRGEQYF,TGCAGCGTTTCCCGGGACTTACGGGGCGAGCAGTACTTC
TRBD1,TRBV5-1,-,TRBJ1-2,CASSLEGAAGYTF,TGCGCCAGCAGCTTGGAGGGGGCGGCCGGCTACACCTTC
TRBD1,TRBV6-1,-,TRBJ2-1,CASSEEQGAEDEQFF,TGTGCCAGCAGTGAAGAACAGGGGGCAGAGGATGAGCAGTTCTTC
-,TRBV11-3,-,TRBJ2-1,CASSLDRALSGEQFF,TGTGCCAGCAGCTTAGATCGGGCCCTGAGCGGTGAGCAGTTCTTC
-,TRBV6-5,-,TRBJ2-7,CASSYAADYEQYF,TGTGCCAGCAGTTACGCGGCGGACTACGAGCAGTACTTC
TRBD2,TRBV5-1,-,TRBJ2-5,CASSPTAGGETQYF,TGCGCCAGCAGCCCCACGGCCGGGGGGGAGACCCAGTACTTC
-,TRBV19,-,TRBJ2-2,CASSIVPGRNTGELFF,TGTGCCAGTAGTATAGTTCCGGGTAGGAACACCGGGGAGCTGTTTTTT
TRBD1,TRBV19,-,TRBJ1-5,CASSIQRTGTYSNQPQHF,TGTGCCAGTAGTATTCAGAGGACAGGAACATATAGCAATCAGCCCCAGCATTTT
TRBD1,TRBV2,-,TRBJ2-7,CASSGLGQGAGEQYF,TGTGCCAGCAGTGGGCTGGGACAGGGGGCGGGTGAGCAGTACTTC
-,TRBV7-3,-,TRBJ2-1,CASREGSYNEQFF,TGTGCCAGCAGGGAGGGATCCTACAATGAGCAGTTCTTC
-,TRBV18,-,TRBJ2-2,CASSPWPAQNTGELFF,TGTGCCAGCTCACCATGGCCAGCCCAGAACACCGGGGAGCTGTTTTTT
-,TRBV19,-,TRBJ2-3,CASSIPRRGSDTQYF,TGTGCCAGTAGTATCCCCCGACGGGGATCTGATACGCAGTATTTT
TRBD2,TRBV9,-,TRBJ2-5,CASSVGASGSSEETQYF,TGTGCCAGCAGCGTAGGGGCTAGCGGGAGTTCTGAGGAGACCCAGTACTTC
-,TRBV6-5,-,TRBJ2-3,CASMGDTQYF,TGTGCCAGCATGGGAGATACGCAGTATTTT
-,TRBV10-3,-,TRBJ2-2,CAISATGELFF,TGTGCCATCAGTGCCACCGGGGAGCTGTTTTTT
-,TRBV28,-,TRBJ1-3,CASSPSDASGNTIYF,TGTGCCAGCAGTCCCTCGGACGCGTCGGGAAACACCATATATTTT